These 30 T cell receptor beta chains were sequenced from one sample in a study of blood T cell repertoires in COVID-19. TCRdb's table, derived via immunoSEQ multiplex PCR, lists solely in-frame clones and lacks some. The data hold 65,000 to 95,000 clones, with approximately 90% observed a single time. The material sequenced was peripheral blood. Every receptor here comes from a man aged 50 to 60 with COVID-19, enrolled during active disease.

J is TRBJ1-1 and V is TRBV30; no clear D. Germline-derived CDR1 and CDR2 are GTSNPN and SVGIG (reference sequence). The V gene lost 2 bases and the J gene lost 6 bases, with 13 bases spanning the gap. This CDR3 comprises 13 residues. The CDR3 spells CAWSRGRYAEAFF. CDR3 nucleotide sequence: TGTGCCTGGAGTCGAGGGAGGTACGCTGAAGCTTTCTTT.

V and J are TRBV7-9 and TRBJ2-3, with D tentatively TRBD2 (5 bases). The germline V gene has CDR1 SEHNR and CDR2 FQNEAQ (reference sequence). Trimming stripped 7 bases from V and 5 bases from J, with 10 bases between. This CDR3 contains 12 residues. The CDR3 DNA is TGTGCCAGCACCCAACGGGAAGATACGCAGTATTTT. Its translation: CASTQREDTQYF.

This chain uses TRBV6-6 with TRBJ2-1; 7 bases align to TRBD2. Germline V lookup: CDR1 MNHNY, CDR2 SVGAGI (reference sequence). V lost 5 bases to trimming and J lost 7 bases; unmatched junction nucleotides: 11. The CDR3 covers 15 residues. CDR3 in DNA: TGTGCCAGCAGTCACGGGGAGGGTCGCCCGAATGAGCAGTTCTTC. Its protein product is CASSHGEGRPNEQFF.

The V gene is TRBV27, the J gene TRBJ1-2; weak D call: TRBD1 (6 bases). There are 14 residues in the CDR3. Trimming pared 4 bases from V and 6 bases from J, leaving 15 bases between. Germline loops: CDR1 MNHEY, CDR2 SMNVEV (reference sequence). The DNA for the CDR3 is TGTGCCAGCAGTTCCCACGGACAGCGCGATGGCTACACCTTC. Its protein is CASSSHGQRDGYTF.

V gene TRBV5-1 combines with J gene TRBJ1-5, with a possible D match to TRBD1 (5 bases). The CDR3 spans 16 residues. Trimming removed 0 bases at V and 0 bases at J, with 10 bases between. Looked up from germline, CDR1 is SGHRS and CDR2 is YFSETQ. Written as DNA, the CDR3 is TGCGCCAGCAGCTTGGGACACGGGGGTAGCAATCAGCCCCAGCATTTT. Amino acids: CASSLGHGGSNQPQHF.

CDR3 sequence reads: CASSVSGHAGNTIYF. The CDR3 bases are TGTGCCAGCAGCGTAAGCGGCCATGCTGGAAACACCATATATTTT. V is TRBV9 and J is TRBJ1-3; no definite D call. The CDR3 runs to 15 residues. The germline gives CDR1 SGDLS, CDR2 YYNGEE. Deletions cut 1 base from V and 2 bases from J, with 10 bases between.

The rearrangement joins TRBV5-1 to TRBJ2-5; 7 bases map to TRBD2. Unmatched junction bases numbered 3, after V lost 1 base and J lost 3 bases. CDR3 length: 14 residues. CDR1 SGHRS and CDR2 YFSETQ come from the germline V gene. This chain's CDR3 is CASSLRLAEETQYF. The CDR3 DNA follows: TGCGCCAGCAGCTTGAGGCTAGCGGAAGAGACCCAGTACTTC.

V and J are TRBV11-3 and TRBJ2-5; D may be TRBD1 (7 bases). Germline V gene sequence: CDR1 SGHNT, CDR2 YENEEA. The ends were cut back, 3 bases at V and 0 bases at J, with 17 bases in the middle. The CDR3 is 17 residues long. The CDR3 loop reads CASSLGRTGPYQETQYF. The CDR3 coding sequence is TGTGCCAGCAGCTTGGGGAGGACAGGACCGTACCAAGAGACCCAGTACTTC.

V and J are TRBV9 and TRBJ2-7; D gene ambiguous. CDR1 and CDR2 (germline): SGDLS, YYNGEE. The V end lost 0 bases, the J end lost 1 base, and 8 bases lay between the germline ends. The CDR3 spans 14 residues. The CDR3 bases are TGTGCCAGCAGCGTAGGACAAAAGTCCTACGAGCAGTACTTC. Translating it yields CASSVGQKSYEQYF.

The J gene is TRBJ2-5, the V gene TRBV5-6; D remains ambiguous. CDR3 length: 11 amino acids. Trimming left V 4 bases short and J 2 bases short, with 3 bases between. CDR1 is SGHDT and CDR2 is YYEEEE in the germline V gene. CDR3 sequence (DNA): TGTGCCAGCAGCGTACAAGAGACCCAGTACTTC. Translating it yields CASSVQETQYF.

The chain couples TRBV6-2 or TRBV6-3 to TRBJ2-3; 9 bases fit TRBD2. The CDR3 contains 17 residues. The ends lost 0 bases at V and 4 bases at J; junction bases unmatched: 8. Per the germline V gene, CDR1 is MNHEY and CDR2 is SVGEGT. CDR3 nucleotides: TGTGCCAGCAGTTACTCGATGGCGGGAGGGGACCCAGATACGCAGTATTTT. It codes for CASSYSMAGGDPDTQYF.

The chain has TRBV10-3 and TRBJ2-3; 8 bases are shared with TRBD2. Germline V gives CDR1 ENHRY, CDR2 SYGVKD. Trimming at V came to 5 bases and at J to 4 bases, leaving 11 bases not matched to a gene. The CDR3 runs to 16 residues. CDR3 DNA sequence: TGTGCCATCAGTAAGGAGGCGGGAGGAGGGGCAGATACGCAGTATTTT. Translation: CAISKEAGGGADTQYF.

V gene TRBV7-8 combines with J gene TRBJ2-1; 15 nucleotides align to TRBD2. This CDR3 spans 16 amino acids. Per germline, CDR1 SGHVS and CDR2 FQNEAQ. Losses at the gene ends were 5 bases for V and 7 bases for J; bases not matched to a gene: 6. CDR3 amino acids: CASSPTGTSGRNEQFF. CDR3 coding DNA: TGTGCCAGCAGCCCGACGGGGACTAGCGGGAGGAATGAGCAGTTCTTC.

V usage is TRBV5-6 and J usage is TRBJ1-6; possible D gene TRBD1, 5 bases. Trimming left V 5 bases short and J 10 bases short, with 10 bases between. Per the germline V gene, CDR1 is SGHDT and CDR2 is YYEEEE. This CDR3 comprises 12 residues. The CDR3 DNA reads TGTGCCAGCAGTTACAGGCGCTCACCCCTCCACTTT. Translation: CASSYRRSPLHF. Full variable domain (outside the CDR3, taken from reference TRBV5-6 and TRBJ1-6): DAGVTQSPTHLIKTRGQQVTLRCSPKSGHDTVSWYQQALGQGPQFIFQYYEEEERQRGNFPDRFSGHQFPNYSSELNVNALLLGDSALYLCASSYRRSPLHFGNGTRLTVT.

The chain has TRBV7-9 and TRBJ2-6; possibly TRBD1 for D (5 bases). Trimming removed 1 base from V and 2 bases from J, with 9 bases in between. The CDR3 contains 16 residues. From germline, CDR1 is SEHNR and CDR2 FQNEAQ (reference sequence). CDR3: CASSLVQGAGANVLTF. In DNA, the CDR3 is TGTGCCAGCAGCTTAGTTCAAGGGGCTGGGGCCAACGTCCTGACTTTC.

This sequence joins TRBV5-6 and TRBJ2-1; the D gene is possibly TRBD2 (6 bases). Germline CDR1 reads SGHDT; CDR2 reads YYEEEE. V lost 0 bases and J 7 bases, leaving 14 bases between the germline ends. This CDR3 has 15 amino acids. The CDR3 nucleotides are TGTGCCAGCAGCTTGGCGATACTAGCAGGGAATGAGCAGTTCTTC. Protein: CASSLAILAGNEQFF.

V and J are TRBV28 and TRBJ1-1; D not resolved. V was clipped by 2 bases and J by 9 bases, with 13 bases between them. The length of the CDR3 is 13 residues. Germline CDR1 reads MDHEN; CDR2 reads SYDVKM. CDR3 in DNA: TGTGCCAGCAGTTTACGGGAGCTATATCAAGCTTTCTTT. This encodes CASSLRELYQAFF.

The chain couples TRBV4-2 to TRBJ1-1, with D perhaps matching TRBD1 (5 bases). This CDR3 region has 14 residues. The V end lost 4 bases, the J end lost 5 bases, and 14 bases lay between the germline ends. Germline assignment: CDR1 LGHNA and CDR2 YNFKEQ. CDR3 bases: TGTGCCAGCAGCCGGGTAGGGGTGGGGACTGAAGCTTTCTTT. This codes for CASSRVGVGTEAFF.

The rearrangement links TRBV18 to TRBJ1-3; 8 bases are a match to TRBD1. V gave up 2 bases and J gave up 4 bases; unmatched junction bases: 4. This CDR3 spans 15 amino acids. Germline V gene sequence: CDR1 KGHSH, CDR2 LQKENI. CDR3 DNA sequence: TGTGCCAGCTCACCATGGACAGGGAAAGGAAACACCATATATTTT. Residues: CASSPWTGKGNTIYF.

The rearrangement uses TRBV20-1 and TRBJ2-5; 7 bases fit TRBD1. Unmatched junction bases numbered 6, after V lost 3 bases and J lost 5 bases. Germline V gene data show CDR1 as DFQATT and CDR2 as SNEGSKA (reference sequence). The CDR3 length is 13 residues. CDR3 sequence: CSASIQGWETQYF. The CDR3 DNA follows: TGCAGTGCTAGTATACAGGGGTGGGAGACCCAGTACTTC.

The CDR3 region has the DNA TGTGCCAGTGAACAGGGGGCTAGCAATCAGCCCCAGCATTTT. Its translation: CASEQGASNQPQHF. The chain has TRBV19 and TRBJ1-5, with 9 bases identical to TRBD1. The germline V gene encodes CDR1 LNHDA and CDR2 SQIVND (reference sequence). The CDR3 is 14 residues long. J was trimmed by 0 bases and V by 8 bases; bases with no gene match: 2.

J is TRBJ1-4 and V is TRBV5-1; TRBD1 might be the D (6 bases). The CDR3 is 16 amino acids. Germline assignment: CDR1 SGHRS and CDR2 YFSETQ. Trimming removed 6 bases at V and 5 bases at J, with 20 bases between. The CDR3 DNA sequence: TGCGCCAGCAACCTCGGGTTACAGGGCACAAATGAAAAACTGTTTTTT. This translates into CASNLGLQGTNEKLFF.

The V and J genes are TRBV7-6 and TRBJ2-1, with D unresolved. CDR1 and CDR2 (germline): SGHVS, FNYEAQ. Trimming took 1 base from V and 4 from J, leaving 8 bases between them. The CDR3 has 14 amino acids. The CDR3: CASSLESEYNEQFF. The CDR3 nucleotides read TGTGCCAGCAGCTTAGAGTCGGAGTACAATGAGCAGTTCTTC.

This sequence joins TRBV3-1 (or the pseudogene TRBV3-2) and TRBJ1-1; 7 bases align to TRBD1. The junction had 6 bases not matched to a gene; V was cut back by 4 bases and J by 1 base. Germline CDR1 reads LGHDT; CDR2 reads YNNKEL (reference sequence). The CDR3 length is 15 residues. CDR3 bases: TGTGCCAGCAGCCCCTCGGGACAGCAGAACACTGAAGCTTTCTTT. It encodes CASSPSGQQNTEAFF.

The chain recombines TRBV5-4 with TRBJ1-4, with 8 bases aligning to TRBD1. Germline CDR1 reads SGHNT; CDR2 reads YYREEE (reference sequence). This CDR3 comprises 15 residues. The V segment lost 4 bases and the J segment 13 bases; nucleotides outside the gene matches: 15. The DNA of the CDR3 is TGTGCCAGCAGCCAATCGCCAGGGGGCGCGGCAGGACTGTTTTTT. This codes for CASSQSPGGAAGLFF.

CDR3 in amino acids: CASRTTGSSYEQYF. As DNA, the CDR3 is TGTGCCAGCAGGACTACAGGGAGCTCCTACGAGCAGTACTTC. V and J are TRBV6-5 and TRBJ2-7, with D tentatively TRBD1 (6 bases). The CDR3 loop spans 14 amino acids. Germline CDR1 reads MNHEY; CDR2 reads SVGAGI. V lost 6 bases and J lost 0, with 12 bases in between.

The CDR3 coding sequence is TGTGCCAGCCTGAGACAGACCTACCACAATGAGCAGTTCTTC. Residues: CASLRQTYHNEQFF. V is TRBV2 and J is TRBJ2-1; a possible D gene is TRBD1 (5 bases). The CDR3 loop spans 14 amino acids. CDR1 and CDR2 (germline): SNHLY, FYNNEI. Trimming shortened V by 8 bases and J by 5 bases, and 16 bases separated the two germline ends.

The chain combines TRBV28 with TRBJ2-5; D remains ambiguous. Trimming took 2 bases from V and 1 from J, leaving 8 bases between them. The CDR3 has 14 amino acids. The V gene's germline CDR1 is MDHEN and CDR2 SYDVKM. CDR3 residues: CASSLGRPQETQYF. The DNA of the CDR3 is TGTGCCAGCAGTTTAGGCAGGCCCCAAGAGACCCAGTACTTC.

The chain uses TRBV5-5 and TRBJ2-3, with 9 bases identical to TRBD2. This CDR3 spans 14 amino acids. Germline V lookup: CDR1 SGHKS, CDR2 YYEKEE (reference sequence). V trimming: 4 bases; J trimming: 5 bases; junction bases outside the gene matches: 5. Written as DNA, the CDR3 is TGTGCCAGCAGCCTGGGACTAGCTAAAGATACGCAGTATTTT. Its protein is CASSLGLAKDTQYF.

CDR3 region: CASSSRELPEQFF. The CDR3, as DNA: TGCGCCAGCAGCTCCCGGGAGCTCCCCGAGCAGTTCTTC. V is TRBV5-1 and J is TRBJ2-1; D may be TRBD2 (6 bases). Deletions cut 3 bases from V and 10 bases from J, with 14 bases between. From germline, CDR1 is SGHRS and CDR2 YFSETQ. This CDR3 has 13 residues.